One T cell receptor (beta chain) is described in this entry. Its antigen is currently unknown. The CDR3 spans 16 residues. Germline CDR1 reads SGHRS; CDR2 reads YFSETQ. V shed 5 bases and J 1 base; nucleotides not matched to a gene: 8. The treatment here: oral pan-JAK inhibitor, 5-10 mg twice daily. Researchers took lesional scalp punch biopsies and peripheral blood from people who were alopecia areata patients. The entry originates in a study of CD8+ T cells in alopecia areata. Study at large: Scalp area affected, as a percentage, set the severity score of treated patients. Study conclusions and caveats: Tofacitinib significantly decreased scalp clonality and expanded CD8+ clones among top 100.

It was cDNA, reverse transcribed from extracted RNA, that served as the sequencing template. The data were produced by immunoSEQ multiplex PCR, yet TCRdb's version contains in-frame clones alone and is incomplete. The table includes approximately 140,000 clones, about 88% detected once. The V call is TRBV5-1, the J call TRBJ2-3, with 9 bases fitting TRBD1. This specimen was CD8+ T cells sorted from blood, taken at week 4, from a patient treated with tofacitinib. The receptor was isolated from a human donor with alopecia areata. In nucleotides, the CDR3 is TGCGCCAGCAGGGGGTGTGGGACAGGGTGCACAGATACGCAGTATTTT. Translated, it gives CASRGCGTGCTDTQYF.